This T cell receptor (beta chain) stems from a study of blood T cell repertoires in COVID-19. The CDR3 loop spans 12 amino acids. From germline, CDR1 is SNHLY and CDR2 FYNNEI. The V end lost 1 base, the J end lost 7 bases, and 7 bases lay between the germline ends. Measured with immunoSEQ multiplex PCR; TCRdb has only the in-frame clones, and not every one. The sample shows about 85,000 clones, approximately 78% of them seen only once. The chain uses TRBV2 and TRBJ2-5, with D tentatively TRBD2 (6 bases). This TCR came from an elderly woman with acute or convalescent COVID-19. Sequences were obtained from peripheral blood. The CDR3 spells CASSEEEGTQYF. CDR3 coding DNA: TGTGCCAGCAGTGAAGAGGAGGGGACCCAGTACTTC.